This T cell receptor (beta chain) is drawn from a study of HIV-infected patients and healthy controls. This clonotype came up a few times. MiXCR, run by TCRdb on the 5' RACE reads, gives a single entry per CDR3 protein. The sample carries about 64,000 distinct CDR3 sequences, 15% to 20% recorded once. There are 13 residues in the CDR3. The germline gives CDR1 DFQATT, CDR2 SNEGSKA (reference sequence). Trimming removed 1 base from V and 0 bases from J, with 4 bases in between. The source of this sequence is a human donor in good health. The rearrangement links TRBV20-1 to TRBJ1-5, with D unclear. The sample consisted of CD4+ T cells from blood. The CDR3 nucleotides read TGCAGTGCTAGAGGTTATAGCAATCAGCCCCAGCATTTT. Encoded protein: CSARGYSNQPQHF.